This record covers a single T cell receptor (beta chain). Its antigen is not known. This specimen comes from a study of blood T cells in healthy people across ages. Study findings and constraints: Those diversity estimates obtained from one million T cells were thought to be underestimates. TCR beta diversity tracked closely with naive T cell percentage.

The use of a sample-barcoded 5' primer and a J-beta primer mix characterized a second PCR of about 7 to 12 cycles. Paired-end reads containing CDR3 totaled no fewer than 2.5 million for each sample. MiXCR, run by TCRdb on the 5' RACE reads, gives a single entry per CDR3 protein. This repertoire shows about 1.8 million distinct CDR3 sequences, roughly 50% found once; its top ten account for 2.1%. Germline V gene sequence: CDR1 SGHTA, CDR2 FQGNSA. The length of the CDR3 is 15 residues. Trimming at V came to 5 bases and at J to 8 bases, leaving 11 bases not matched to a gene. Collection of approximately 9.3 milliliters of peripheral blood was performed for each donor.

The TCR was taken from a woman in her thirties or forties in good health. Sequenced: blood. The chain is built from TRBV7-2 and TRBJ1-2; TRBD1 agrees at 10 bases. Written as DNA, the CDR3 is TGTGCCAGCAGCCTTCCGGACAGGGGGGTGGGAGGCTACACCTTC. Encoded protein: CASSLPDRGVGGYTF.